The following is a T cell receptor beta chain sequence with its context. This entry is derived from a study of T cell responses to AZD1222 COVID-19 vaccine. Measured with immunoSEQ multiplex PCR; TCRdb has only the in-frame clones, and not every one. This table holds roughly 170,000 clones, roughly 93% found once. Germline V gene sequence: CDR1 MGHDK, CDR2 SYGVNS. The CDR3 length is 15 residues. Trimming pared 3 bases from V and 4 bases from J, leaving 15 bases between. This rearrangement joins TRBV25-1 to TRBJ1-2; D uncertain. The source is an adult in good health. This sample comprised peripheral blood, obtained on day 0 of AZD1222 vaccination. The CDR3 DNA reads as TGTGCCAGCAGTGATACTCCAGGAATATCCTATGGCTACACCTTC. Translated, it gives CASSDTPGISYGYTF.